This T cell receptor beta chain was obtained from a study of neurological immune-mediated disorders. Findings of the study overall: Repertoires from 18 of 34 multiple sclerosis patients grouped phylogenetically into a related-CDR3 cluster, suggesting a possible signature. The study found the most TCR clonal expansion in HTLV-1-associated myelopathy and the least in multiple sclerosis, below healthy controls.

CDR3 length: 13 residues. Germline values: CDR1 SGHRS, CDR2 YFSETQ. The V end was cut by 3 bases, the J end by 7 bases, with 11 bases between. At least ten counts were recorded for this clonotype. The target antigen is unknown. Synthesis of cDNA was carried out by template-switch 5'RACE. The reaction used 10-nucleotide random UMIs. TCRdb analysed the 5' RACE reads with MiXCR anew, one entry per CDR3 protein. The sample lists 55,000 to 70,000 distinct CDR3 sequences, 2.5% to 3.5% seen once, with 4% to 6.5% in the top ten. A total of 2 million PBMCs stored at -80 degrees C provided the unsorted libraries.

Sequences were obtained from PBMCs. The rearrangement uses TRBV5-1 and TRBJ2-1; D possibly uses TRBD1 or TRBD2 (5 bases each). The receptor was derived from a woman aged 45-65 years with multiple sclerosis. The CDR3 here is CASSWTLDNEQFF. CDR3 DNA: TGCGCCAGCAGCTGGACACTAGATAATGAGCAGTTCTTC.